The 26 T cell receptor beta chains given below trace back to one sample, sequenced in a study of shared clonotypes between healthy human individuals. Measured with immunoSEQ multiplex PCR; TCRdb has only the in-frame clones, and not every one. The repertoire has 2.3 million or so clones, approximately 95% of them found once; the top ten carry 0.39%. Material: naive CD4+ T cells from PBMCs. The subset was: CD45RA+ positively selected. These receptors all stem from a man between 18 and 35 years old in good health. Some clones in this sample may be carry-over from other donors' samples.

J is TRBJ2-1 and V is TRBV28; TRBD2 aligns across 12 bases. After removal of 1 base from V and 8 bases from J, the junction contained 9 bases not matched to a gene. Germline CDR1 MDHEN, CDR2 SYDVKM. This CDR3 is built from 17 residues. The CDR3 is CASSLFTSGRPGDEQFF. The CDR3 coding sequence is TGTGCCAGCAGTTTATTTACTAGCGGGAGGCCCGGGGATGAGCAGTTCTTC.

The gene calls are TRBV5-1 and TRBJ1-2; 8 bases line up with TRBD1. V was pared by 3 bases and J by 1 base, with 8 bases of the junction left unmatched. There are 16 residues in the CDR3. The germline gives CDR1 SGHRS, CDR2 YFSETQ. Here the CDR3 reads CASSSTSGGVNYGYTF. Written as DNA, the CDR3 is TGCGCCAGCAGCTCAACCTCAGGGGGCGTTAACTATGGCTACACCTTC.

This clone was picked up one time. This chain uses TRBV6-5 with TRBJ2-2, with a possible D match to TRBD2 (5 bases). The CDR3 has 15 residues. CDR1 is MNHEY, CDR2 SVGAGI, per germline. Deletions cut 2 bases from V and 3 bases from J, with 10 bases between. The CDR3 bases are TGTGCCAGCAGTTACATTGGAGCGGACACCGGGGAGCTGTTTTTT. Translated: CASSYIGADTGELFF.

This clone showed up just once. The chain carries TRBV6-5 and TRBJ2-5; 10 bases are a match to TRBD2. The closer fit of TRBJ2-7 to the DNA end suggests the J call may be wrong. The CDR3 contains 16 residues. Germline V gene lookup returns CDR1 MNHEY and CDR2 SVGAGI. In DNA form, the CDR3 reads TGTGCCAGCAGTTACCGGGCTAGCGGGAGAAAGGACGAGCAGTACTTC. Its translation is CASSYRASGRKDEQYF.

The chain has TRBV6-5 and TRBJ2-1; TRBD1 matches at 12 bases. The CDR3 sequence is 15 residues long. With 2 bases clipped from V and 15 bases from J, the junction kept 11 bases outside the gene matches. Germline V gene sequence: CDR1 MNHEY, CDR2 SVGAGI. The DNA of the CDR3 is TGTGCCAGCAGTTACCCGGGACAGGGGGCTCACGCGCTGTTCTTC. This codes for CASSYPGQGAHALFF.

CDR3 residues: CASSPVDYGYTF. The CDR3 DNA is TGTGCCAGCAGCCCGGTGGACTATGGCTACACCTTC. The rearrangement uses TRBV7-9 and TRBJ1-2, with D unclear. The CDR3 has 12 residues. Per the germline V gene, CDR1 is SEHNR and CDR2 is FQNEAQ (reference sequence). V was pared by 5 bases and J by 3 bases, with 7 bases between.

The sample holds a few counts of this clone. The same CDR3 arises from other DNA sequences in this sample as well. The CDR3 sequence: CAWAGRTEAFF. CDR3 coding DNA: TGTGCCTGGGCAGGGAGAACTGAAGCTTTCTTT. The chain employs TRBV30 and TRBJ1-1; a possible D gene is TRBD1 (5 bases). Germline V gene lookup returns CDR1 GTSNPN and CDR2 SVGIG (reference sequence). The CDR3 is 11 amino acids. Deletions cut 5 bases from V and 5 bases from J, with 9 bases between. Drawing the rest from reference TRBV30 and TRBJ1-1, the complete variable domain is SQTIHQWPATLVQPVGSPLSLECTVEGTSNPNLYWYRQAAGRGLQLLFYSVGIGQISSEVPQNLSASRPQDRQFILSSKKLLLSDSGFYLCAWAGRTEAFFGQGTRLTVV.

The chain joins TRBV29-1 to TRBJ1-1; 7 bases agree with TRBD1. This CDR3 comprises 13 residues. Germline V gives CDR1 SQVTM, CDR2 ANQGSEA. V lost 7 bases and J lost 2; bases outside the gene matches: 7. The CDR3: CSAFNRGNTEAFF. As DNA, the CDR3 is TGCAGCGCCTTTAACAGGGGAAACACTGAAGCTTTCTTT.

This chain uses TRBV28 with TRBJ1-2; D gene ambiguous. This CDR3 region has 14 residues. Germline assignment: CDR1 MDHEN and CDR2 SYDVKM. V was cut by 0 bases and J by 2 bases, with 7 bases left in between. The CDR3 region is CASSLWVPNYGYTF. For the CDR3, the DNA is TGTGCCAGCAGTTTATGGGTTCCCAACTATGGCTACACCTTC.

This chain connects TRBV14 to TRBJ2-5; weak D call: TRBD2 (5 bases). CDR3 length equals 12 residues. The V gene lost 3 bases and the J gene lost 8 bases, with 10 bases spanning the gap. The germline V gene has CDR1 SGHDN and CDR2 FVKESK. Written as DNA, the CDR3 is TGTGCCAGCAGCCACGCCCCGGGAACCCAGTACTTC. This codes for CASSHAPGTQYF.

The chain couples TRBV28 to TRBJ2-3, with TRBD1 as a possible D gene (5 bases). CDR3 length: 10 amino acids. Between the trimmed V and J ends, which lost 4 bases and 11 bases, there was a span of 7 bases. Looked up from germline, CDR1 is MDHEN and CDR2 is SYDVKM. CDR3 bases: TGTGCCAGCAGTTATGGACAGCAGTATTTT. This translates into CASSYGQQYF.

The gene calls are TRBV28 and TRBJ1-5; tentatively, D is TRBD1 (5 bases). V lost 8 bases and J 5 bases, leaving 10 bases between the germline ends. The CDR3 is 12 amino acids. Germline V gene data show CDR1 as MDHEN and CDR2 as SYDVKM. CDR3 sequence: CASGRADQPQHF. CDR3 sequence (DNA): TGTGCCAGCGGCAGGGCGGATCAGCCCCAGCATTTT. Looking up the rest from reference TRBV28 and TRBJ1-5 gives the full variable domain: DVKVTQSSRYLVKRTGEKVFLECVQDMDHENMFWYRQDPGLGLRLIYFSYDVKMKEKGDIPEGYSVSREKKERFSLILESASTNQTSMYLCASGRADQPQHFGDGTRLSIL.

This chain links TRBV10-3 with TRBJ2-5, with TRBD2 matching 9 bases. V shed 4 bases and J 2 bases; nucleotides not matched to a gene: 11. Per germline, CDR1 ENHRY and CDR2 SYGVKD. This CDR3 region has 17 residues. CDR3: CAISAGAGLAPQETQYF. CDR3 DNA sequence: TGTGCCATCAGTGCTGGAGCCGGACTAGCGCCGCAAGAGACCCAGTACTTC.

The V call is TRBV19, the J call TRBJ2-5, with 7 nucleotides matching TRBD2. The V segment lost 4 bases and the J segment 5 bases; nucleotides outside the gene matches: 13. Germline V gene lookup returns CDR1 LNHDA and CDR2 SQIVND (reference sequence). The CDR3 runs to 16 residues. The CDR3 DNA reads as TGTGCCAGTAGTACTCGGAGCGGGATGGTCGTGGAGACCCAGTACTTC. Protein sequence: CASSTRSGMVVETQYF. The entire variable domain, with the rest obtained from reference TRBV19 and TRBJ2-5, is as follows: DGGITQSPKYLFRKEGQNVTLSCEQNLNHDAMYWYRQDPGQGLRLIYYSQIVNDFQKGDIAEGYSVSREKKESFPLTVTSAQKNPTAFYLCASSTRSGMVVETQYFGPGTRLLVL.

This clone was detected only once. Other DNA variants within this sample encode the same CDR3. V gene TRBV18 combines with J gene TRBJ1-2; 7 positions match TRBD1. This CDR3 region has 13 residues. V trimming: 2 bases; J trimming: 8 bases; junction bases outside the gene matches: 5. Germline CDR1 KGHSH, CDR2 LQKENI. The CDR3 DNA sequence: TGTGCCAGCTCACCAGACAGGGTAGGAGGCTACACCTTC. It is translated as CASSPDRVGGYTF.

This chain uses TRBV28 with TRBJ2-3; D uncertain. Germline CDR1 is MDHEN and CDR2 is SYDVKM. The CDR3 covers 11 residues. Trimming cost V 4 bases and J 7 bases, with 6 bases left between them. CDR3 DNA: TGTGCCAGCAGTTCGACCAATACGCAGTATTTT. Its translation is CASSSTNTQYF.

A remark on this clone: Its ends do not fully match the called genes, so a read error is possible. The chain couples TRBV9 to TRBJ2-2; D is possibly TRBD1 or TRBD2 (5 bases each). The CDR3 covers 15 residues. Germline V CDR1 and CDR2: SGDLS, YYNGEE. The CDR3 spells CASSDPAEGPRGAVF. In DNA form, the CDR3 reads TGTGCCAGCAGCGACCCCGCCGAGGGACCAAGGGGAGCTGTTTTT.

V and J are TRBV6-5 and TRBJ1-2, with TRBD1 matching 9 bases. V trimming: 2 bases; J trimming: 7 bases; junction bases outside the gene matches: 8. Germline CDR1 is MNHEY and CDR2 is SVGAGI. The CDR3 contains 15 residues. The CDR3 DNA follows: TGTGCCAGCAGTTACCGCAACAGGGGGCGCGGTGGCTACACCTTC. Translated: CASSYRNRGRGGYTF.

The chain joins TRBV10-3 to TRBJ2-7; 13 nucleotides line up with TRBD2. In germline, CDR1 is ENHRY, CDR2 SYGVKD. Losses at the gene ends were 4 bases for V and 1 base for J; bases not matched to a gene: 7. This CDR3 region has 17 residues. The CDR3 bases are TGTGCCATCAGTGGGGGGTTGACTAGCGGGAGGTCCTACGAGCAGTACTTC. Translation: CAISGGLTSGRSYEQYF.

The V gene is TRBV6-1, the J gene TRBJ2-7; D is perhaps TRBD2 (6 bases). The CDR3 is 14 amino acids. V was cut by 3 bases and J by 3 bases, with 12 bases left in between. Germline CDR1 reads MNHNS; CDR2 reads SASEGT. The CDR3 DNA sequence: TGTGCCAGCAGTGAGGCGGGATGGGACTACGAGCAGTACTTC. Encoded protein: CASSEAGWDYEQYF.

The V and J genes are TRBV27 and TRBJ2-7, with D hard to call. Germline V lookup: CDR1 MNHEY, CDR2 SMNVEV (reference sequence). Trimming shortened V by 4 bases and J by 5 bases, and 9 bases separated the two germline ends. The CDR3 runs 12 residues. This CDR3 is CASSSLINEQYF. CDR3 DNA: TGTGCCAGCAGTTCCCTTATTAACGAGCAGTACTTC.

The V and J genes are TRBV7-6 and TRBJ2-7; D unresolved. CDR3 size: 15 residues. CDR1 is SGHVS, CDR2 FNYEAQ, per germline. The V gene lost 4 bases and the J gene lost 5 bases, with 18 bases spanning the gap. CDR3 sequence reads: CASSSPEIGVNEQYF. The CDR3 DNA follows: TGTGCCAGCAGCTCCCCGGAGATTGGGGTAAACGAGCAGTACTTC.

The genes are TRBV7-2 and TRBJ2-1; maybe TRBD2 (5 bases). CDR1 and CDR2 from the germline V gene are SGHTA and FQGNSA. This CDR3 spans 18 amino acids. Between the trimmed V and J ends, which lost 5 bases and 0 bases, there was a span of 20 bases. The DNA of the CDR3 is TGTGCCAGCAGCCTCAATCGGGAAAGAACCCCCTCCTACAATGAGCAGTTCTTC. Amino acid sequence: CASSLNRERTPSYNEQFF.

The rearrangement joins TRBV30 to TRBJ2-7, with 7 nucleotides matching TRBD1. Germline V gene lookup returns CDR1 GTSNPN and CDR2 SVGIG (reference sequence). This CDR3 has 13 residues. The junction had 5 bases not matched to a gene; V was cut back by 3 bases and J by 3 bases. Here the CDR3 reads CAWRRDSNYEQYF. The CDR3 nucleotides are TGTGCCTGGAGGAGGGACAGTAACTACGAGCAGTACTTC. The full variable domain, in which reference TRBV30 and TRBJ2-7 provide the parts outside the CDR3, is SQTIHQWPATLVQPVGSPLSLECTVEGTSNPNLYWYRQAAGRGLQLLFYSVGIGQISSEVPQNLSASRPQDRQFILSSKKLLLSDSGFYLCAWRRDSNYEQYFGPGTRLTVT.

The chain has TRBV18 and TRBJ2-3; TRBD2 matches at 16 bases. Germline V lookup: CDR1 KGHSH, CDR2 LQKENI. This CDR3 region has 22 residues. Trimming cost V 4 bases and J 3 bases; bases outside gene matches: 19. CDR3 sequence reads: CASSQRLPGLAGGPVVTDTQYF. As DNA, the CDR3 is TGTGCCAGCTCACAACGCCTACCGGGACTAGCGGGAGGGCCGGTTGTGACAGATACGCAGTATTTT.

Only one count was recorded for this clone. The rearrangement uses TRBV5-1 and TRBJ1-2; 11 bases fit TRBD1. CDR3 size: 15 residues. Germline CDR1 and CDR2: SGHRS and YFSETQ. Unmatched junction bases numbered 4, after V lost 2 bases and J lost 4 bases. The CDR3 DNA follows: TGCGCCAGCAGCTTAGGAGGGACAGGGGGCTATGGCTACACCTTC. Translated: CASSLGGTGGYGYTF.